Listed below are T cell receptor beta chains from one sample, sequenced in a study of identical twins. One entry per CDR3 protein, called by TCRdb with MiXCR from the 5' RACE reads. The sample includes 350,000 to 400,000 distinct CDR3 sequences, around 9.7% of them seen just once. The sample consisted of naive T cells sorted from blood. These receptors originate from a woman between 50 and 59 years old in good health. Each CDR3 is given with its conserved first and last residue. Fields, in order: V gene, clone size, J gene, D gene, CDR3 protein, CDR3 DNA. A D gene is named only where the DNA matches it firmly. Clone size is given for some rows only: seen once, a few or many times, or a class if the clone is expanded.

V gene: TRBV29-1
clone size: many
J gene: TRBJ1-2
D gene: .
CDR3 protein: CSVEPGSNYGYTF
CDR3 DNA: TGCAGCGTGGAACCCGGATCTAACTATGGCTACACCTTC

V gene: TRBV12-5
clone size: few
J gene: TRBJ1-1
D gene: .
CDR3 protein: CASGLPTGKAEAFF
CDR3 DNA: TGTGCTAGTGGTTTGCCTACAGGGAAGGCTGAAGCTTTCTTT

V gene: TRBV9
clone size: once
J gene: TRBJ2-3
D gene: .
CDR3 protein: CASSVEVTDTQYF
CDR3 DNA: TGTGCCAGCAGCGTAGAGGTAACAGATACGCAGTATTTT

V gene: TRBV4-1
clone size: .
J gene: TRBJ2-2
D gene: .
CDR3 protein: CASSPEGVANTGELFF
CDR3 DNA: TGCGCCAGCAGCCCGGAGGGGGTAGCGAACACCGGGGAGCTGTTTTTT

V gene: TRBV7-7
clone size: .
J gene: TRBJ2-3
D gene: .
CDR3 protein: CASSLSSEGTDTQYF
CDR3 DNA: TGTGCCAGCAGCTTATCCTCGGAAGGCACAGATACGCAGTATTTT

V gene: TRBV19
clone size: few
J gene: TRBJ2-1
D gene: .
CDR3 protein: CASSTPRKSSYNEQFF
CDR3 DNA: TGTGCCAGTAGTACCCCCCGGAAGAGCTCCTACAATGAGCAGTTCTTC

V gene: TRBV9
clone size: many
J gene: TRBJ2-2
D gene: TRBD2
CDR3 protein: CASSVVTSSNTGELFF
CDR3 DNA: TGTGCCAGCAGCGTAGTGACTAGCTCGAACACCGGGGAGCTGTTTTTT

V gene: TRBV12-5
clone size: .
J gene: TRBJ2-1
D gene: .
CDR3 protein: CASGLIQSGYYNEQFF
CDR3 DNA: TGTGCTAGTGGTTTGATCCAAAGCGGCTACTACAATGAGCAGTTCTTC

V gene: TRBV4-1
clone size: many
J gene: TRBJ1-5
D gene: .
CDR3 protein: CASSQAMSNQPQHF
CDR3 DNA: TGCGCCAGCAGCCAAGCAATGAGCAATCAGCCCCAGCATTTT

V gene: TRBV25-1
clone size: many
J gene: TRBJ1-4
D gene: TRBD1
CDR3 protein: CASSVGTAFIGEKLFF
CDR3 DNA: TGTGCCAGCAGTGTAGGGACAGCGTTCATAGGGGAAAAACTGTTTTTT

V gene: TRBV12-3/TRBV12-4
clone size: .
J gene: TRBJ2-1
D gene: TRBD2
CDR3 protein: CASSFRTSGSGEQFF
CDR3 DNA: TGTGCCAGCAGTTTTCGGACTAGCGGGAGCGGTGAGCAGTTCTTC

V gene: TRBV5-1
clone size: .
J gene: TRBJ2-7
D gene: TRBD1
CDR3 protein: CASSTRSQGAIYEQYF
CDR3 DNA: TGCGCCAGCAGCACCCGATCACAGGGGGCCATCTACGAGCAGTACTTC

V gene: TRBV5-6
clone size: .
J gene: TRBJ1-1
D gene: .
CDR3 protein: CASSLVSSTEAFF
CDR3 DNA: TGTGCCAGCAGCTTGGTATCGAGCACTGAAGCTTTCTTT

V gene: TRBV4-1
clone size: few
J gene: TRBJ2-6
D gene: .
CDR3 protein: CASSQGIQAGANVLTF
CDR3 DNA: TGCGCCAGCAGCCAAGGTATCCAGGCTGGGGCCAACGTCCTGACTTTC

V gene: TRBV5-1
clone size: .
J gene: TRBJ2-3
D gene: TRBD2
CDR3 protein: CASSPSLAGGITDTQYF
CDR3 DNA: TGCGCCAGCAGCCCCTCTCTAGCGGGAGGGATCACAGATACGCAGTATTTT

V gene: TRBV16
clone size: .
J gene: TRBJ2-2
D gene: TRBD2
CDR3 protein: CASSPIAGRATGELFF
CDR3 DNA: TGTGCCAGCAGCCCGATAGCGGGAAGGGCCACCGGGGAGCTGTTTTTT

V gene: TRBV11-2
clone size: .
J gene: TRBJ1-2
D gene: TRBD1
CDR3 protein: CASSLIQGTGNIGGYTF
CDR3 DNA: TGTGCCAGCAGCTTAATTCAGGGGACAGGGAATATAGGTGGCTACACCTTC

V gene: TRBV12-3/TRBV12-4
clone size: few
J gene: TRBJ2-3
D gene: TRBD1
CDR3 protein: CASSSGLGTGTDTQYF
CDR3 DNA: TGTGCCAGCAGTTCGGGTTTGGGGACAGGCACAGATACGCAGTATTTT

V gene: TRBV24-1
clone size: .
J gene: TRBJ2-6
D gene: .
CDR3 protein: CATSDSGSGANVLTF
CDR3 DNA: TGTGCCACCAGTGACTCAGGGTCTGGGGCCAACGTCCTGACTTTC

V gene: TRBV5-5
clone size: few
J gene: TRBJ1-5
D gene: .
CDR3 protein: CASSPGPEGVQPQHF
CDR3 DNA: TGTGCCAGCAGCCCCGGTCCCGAAGGGGTACAGCCCCAGCATTTT

V gene: TRBV12-3/TRBV12-4
clone size: many
J gene: TRBJ1-4
D gene: TRBD1
CDR3 protein: CASSPGTGGKLFF
CDR3 DNA: TGTGCCAGCAGTCCGGGGACAGGCGGAAAACTGTTTTTT

V gene: TRBV3-1
clone size: few
J gene: TRBJ2-3
D gene: TRBD2
CDR3 protein: CASSQDYRTSGVTQYF
CDR3 DNA: TGTGCCAGCAGCCAAGATTATCGGACTAGCGGTGTTACGCAGTATTTT

V gene: TRBV7-8
clone size: few
J gene: TRBJ1-1
D gene: .
CDR3 protein: CASTGQFMNTEAFF
CDR3 DNA: TGTGCCAGCACCGGACAGTTCATGAACACTGAAGCTTTCTTT

V gene: TRBV28
clone size: few
J gene: TRBJ1-4
D gene: .
CDR3 protein: CASRDGRQPNEKLFF
CDR3 DNA: TGTGCCAGCAGGGACGGACGGCAACCTAATGAAAAACTGTTTTTT

V gene: TRBV14
clone size: few
J gene: TRBJ2-2
D gene: .
CDR3 protein: CASSQVVRATGELFF
CDR3 DNA: TGTGCCAGCAGCCAAGTTGTGAGGGCCACCGGGGAGCTGTTTTTT

V gene: TRBV5-1
clone size: many
J gene: TRBJ2-5
D gene: .
CDR3 protein: CASSLTRGSSQETQYF
CDR3 DNA: TGCGCCAGCAGCTTGACGAGAGGGAGTAGCCAAGAGACCCAGTACTTC

V gene: TRBV30
clone size: few
J gene: TRBJ1-5
D gene: .
CDR3 protein: CAWSVRGGTGNQPQHF
CDR3 DNA: TGTGCCTGGAGTGTAAGAGGAGGGACGGGCAATCAGCCCCAGCATTTT

V gene: TRBV4-1
clone size: many
J gene: TRBJ2-5
D gene: .
CDR3 protein: CASSQDQRALKETQYF
CDR3 DNA: TGCGCCAGCAGCCAAGATCAGCGGGCGTTGAAAGAGACCCAGTACTTC

V gene: TRBV7-3
clone size: once
J gene: TRBJ1-1
D gene: .
CDR3 protein: CASSPTGVAEAFF
CDR3 DNA: TGTGCCAGCAGCCCGACAGGAGTCGCTGAAGCTTTCTTT

V gene: TRBV6-6
clone size: many
J gene: TRBJ2-3
D gene: .
CDR3 protein: CATAGRGTDTQYF
CDR3 DNA: TGTGCCACCGCGGGGAGAGGCACAGATACGCAGTATTTT

V gene: TRBV7-6
clone size: few
J gene: TRBJ1-2
D gene: .
CDR3 protein: CASSLKVTAGEGYTF
CDR3 DNA: TGTGCCAGCAGCTTAAAAGTTACGGCAGGGGAAGGCTACACCTTC

V gene: TRBV4-2
clone size: .
J gene: TRBJ1-4
D gene: .
CDR3 protein: CASSQDGDTFEKLFF
CDR3 DNA: TGTGCCAGCAGCCAAGATGGGGACACCTTTGAAAAACTGTTTTTT

V gene: TRBV5-1
clone size: .
J gene: TRBJ1-4
D gene: .
CDR3 protein: CASSRPGNNEKLFF
CDR3 DNA: TGCGCCAGCAGCCGACCGGGGAATAATGAAAAACTGTTTTTT

V gene: TRBV3-1
clone size: few
J gene: TRBJ2-1
D gene: TRBD2
CDR3 protein: CASSQVVGLVNNEQFF
CDR3 DNA: TGTGCCAGCAGCCAAGTGGTGGGACTAGTAAACAATGAGCAGTTCTTC

V gene: TRBV5-1
clone size: .
J gene: TRBJ2-3
D gene: TRBD2
CDR3 protein: CASSLGPLAGSTDTQYF
CDR3 DNA: TGCGCCAGCAGCTTGGGGCCTCTAGCGGGGAGCACAGATACGCAGTATTTT

V gene: TRBV20-1
clone size: few
J gene: TRBJ2-5
D gene: TRBD2
CDR3 protein: CSARGLAARPETQYF
CDR3 DNA: TGCAGTGCTAGAGGACTAGCGGCACGGCCAGAGACCCAGTACTTC